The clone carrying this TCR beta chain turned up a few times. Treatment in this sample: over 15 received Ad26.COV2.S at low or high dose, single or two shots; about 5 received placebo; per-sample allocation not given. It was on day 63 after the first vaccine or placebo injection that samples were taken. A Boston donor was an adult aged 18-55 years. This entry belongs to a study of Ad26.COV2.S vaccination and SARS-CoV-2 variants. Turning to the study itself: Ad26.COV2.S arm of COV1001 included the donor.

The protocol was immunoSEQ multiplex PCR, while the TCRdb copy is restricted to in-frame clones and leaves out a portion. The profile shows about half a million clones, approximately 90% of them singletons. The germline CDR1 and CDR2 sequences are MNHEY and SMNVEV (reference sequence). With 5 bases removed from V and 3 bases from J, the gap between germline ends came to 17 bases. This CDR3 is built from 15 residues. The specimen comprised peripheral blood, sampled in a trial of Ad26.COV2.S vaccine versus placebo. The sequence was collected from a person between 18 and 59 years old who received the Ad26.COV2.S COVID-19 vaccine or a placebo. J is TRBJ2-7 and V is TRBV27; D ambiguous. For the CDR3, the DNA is TGTGCCAGCAGTACCCATCTCAGAGGCCTCTACGAGCAGTACTTC. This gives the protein CASSTHLRGLYEQYF.